This record concerns one T cell receptor beta chain sequence. This record comes from a study of blood T cell repertoires in COVID-19. Recovered Cohort 3 donors showed two negative PCRs, clearance, or symptom resolution. The protocol was immunoSEQ multiplex PCR, while the TCRdb copy is restricted to in-frame clones and leaves out a portion. The sample shows about 200,000 clones, over 80% of them seen only once. The germline CDR1 and CDR2 sequences are SGHRS and YFSETQ. V lost 0 bases and J lost 0, with 13 bases in between. This CDR3 spans 17 amino acids. The chain carries TRBV5-1 and TRBJ1-3; D gene ambiguous. The sample was PBMCs or T cells enriched from blood (not recorded which). The receptor comes from a man aged 25 to 45 who had recovered from COVID-19. The CDR3 loop is CASSLDEAGSSGNTIYF. For the CDR3, the DNA is TGCGCCAGCAGCTTGGATGAGGCGGGAAGCTCTGGAAACACCATATATTTT.